These 29 T cell receptor beta chains originate from one sample sequenced in a study of breast tumors, draining lymph nodes, adjacent tissues. Axillary draining lymph nodes of breast cancer patients supplied the node samples. TCRdb reprocessed the multiplex PCR reads via MiXCR and lists one record per CDR3 protein. The sample includes 290,000 or so distinct CDR3 sequences, 30% of them seen just once. Sample: axillary lymph node tissue. These receptors were taken from a female donor with breast cancer. Some clones in this sample may be carry-over from other donors' samples.

The sample holds a few counts of this clonotype. An end of the junction differs from the germline gene, which may be a read error. The chain recombines TRBV7-9 with TRBJ2-3; D is perhaps TRBD1 or TRBD2 (5 bases each). Germline CDR1 reads SEHNR; CDR2 reads FQNEAQ (reference sequence). The CDR3 consists of 17 residues. The CDR3 sequence is CASSQRLPGTGTDPQYF. Here the CDR3 DNA reads TGTGCCAGCAGCCAACGCCTGCCAGGGACCGGCACAGATCCGCAGTATTTT. Using reference TRBV7-9 and TRBJ2-3 for the parts outside the CDR3, the full variable domain is DTGVSQNPRHKITKRGQNVTFRCDPISEHNRLYWYRQTLGQGPEFLTYFQNEAQLEKSRLLSDRFSAERPKGSFSTLEIQRTEQGDSAMYLCASSQRLPGTGTDPQYFGPGTRLTVL.

With regard to this clonotype: A junction end diverges from the germline sequence, so it may reflect a read error. The rearrangement uses TRBV12-3 or TRBV12-4 and TRBJ2-1, with 11 bases aligning to TRBD2. The CDR3 is 16 amino acids. In nucleotides, the CDR3 is TGTGCCAGCACCCCCGTAGCGGGGACTAGCGGAAAAGAGCGGTTCTTC. It encodes CASTPVAGTSGKERFF.

Comments on this clonotype: A much larger clone differs by one base, so this may be a read error. The V and J genes are TRBV10-3 and TRBJ2-1; 8 positions match TRBD2. This CDR3 spans 18 amino acids. The germline V gene has CDR1 ENHRY and CDR2 SYGVKD. This CDR3 reads CATRGVASGPQAYNEQSF. The CDR3 DNA reads as TGTGCCACCCGAGGGGTGGCTAGCGGGCCCCAAGCCTACAATGAGCAGTCCTTC.

This clonotype was detected many times. CDR3 coding DNA: TGCGCCAGCAGCTTGGAACAGGGTGGCTATGGCTACACCTTC. It translates to CASSLEQGGYGYTF. V usage is TRBV5-1 and J usage is TRBJ1-2; weak D call: TRBD1 (6 bases). CDR1 is SGHRS, CDR2 YFSETQ, per germline. Trimming left V 0 bases short and J 4 bases short, with 10 bases between. This CDR3 contains 14 residues.

At least ten counts were recorded for this clonotype. The CDR3, as DNA: TGCGCCAGCAGCCTCCCGGAGGAAGGGGTCACAGATACGCAGTATTTT. Translated: CASSLPEEGVTDTQYF. The chain recombines TRBV4-1 with TRBJ2-3, with D tentatively TRBD1 or TRBD2 (5 bases each). Germline V gene lookup returns CDR1 MGHRA and CDR2 YSYEKL. The CDR3 extends over 16 amino acids. Trimming took off 4 bases at V and 2 bases at J, with 16 bases between the two ends.

About this clonotype: The junction and the germline gene differ at one end; a read error may be behind it. The chain carries TRBV19 and TRBJ1-6; no clear D gene. CDR3 length equals 9 residues. The germline V gene encodes CDR1 LNHDA and CDR2 SQIVND (reference sequence). The CDR3 DNA reads TGTGCCAGTAGTATACCCCGCCACTTT. Amino acids: CASSIPRHF. Using reference TRBV19 and TRBJ1-6 for the parts outside the CDR3, the full variable domain is DGGITQSPKYLFRKEGQNVTLSCEQNLNHDAMYWYRQDPGQGLRLIYYSQIVNDFQKGDIAEGYSVSREKKESFPLTVTSAQKNPTAFYLCASSIPRHFGNGTRLTVT.

On this clonotype itself: The CDR3 end shows no conserved phenylalanine or tryptophan, and so a read error is likely. V gene TRBV7-3 combines with J gene TRBJ2-7, with a possible D match to TRBD1 (5 bases). Trimming took off 3 bases at V and 5 bases at J, with 14 bases between the two ends. The CDR3 is made up of 14 amino acids. Germline V gene lookup returns CDR1 SGHTA and CDR2 FQGTGA. The CDR3 DNA sequence: TGTGCCAGCAGCTTCTGGGCAGGGCGCAACGAGCAGTACCTC. Amino acid sequence: CASSFWAGRNEQYL.

In this sample, this clonotype turned up many times. The chain links TRBV24-1 to TRBJ2-5; tentatively, D is TRBD1 (6 bases). The CDR3 contains 15 residues. Between the trimmed V and J ends, which lost 3 bases and 4 bases, there was a span of 14 bases. Per the germline V gene, CDR1 is KGHDR and CDR2 is SFDVKD. In DNA, the CDR3 is TGTGCCACCAGTGATACCGACAGGTTTGGAGAGACCCAGTACTTC. It yields the protein CATSDTDRFGETQYF.

This clonotype has only a few counts. Being one base from a much bigger clone, this may be a read error. This sequence joins TRBV20-1 and TRBJ2-7; a weak D match, TRBD1 (5 bases). Trimming removed 4 bases at V and 12 bases at J, with 19 bases between. The CDR3 spans 12 residues. Per germline, CDR1 DFQATT and CDR2 SNEGSKA (reference sequence). CDR3 coding DNA: TGCAGTGCTATCCGATCCCAGGGTGTTACGTACTTC. The encoded protein is CSAIRSQGVTYF.

This clonotype was seen at least ten times. J is TRBJ1-5 and V is TRBV12-3 or TRBV12-4; 9 bases fit TRBD1. V lost 7 bases to trimming and J lost 6 bases; unmatched junction nucleotides: 7. The CDR3 totals 14 residues. Written as DNA, the CDR3 is TGTGCCAGCACCGGGACAGGGCTAGGTCAGCCCCAGCATTTT. Translated: CASTGTGLGQPQHF.

This rearrangement joins TRBV11-3 to TRBJ2-5, with D possibly being TRBD2 (6 bases). The CDR3 is 13 amino acids. The V end lost 10 bases, the J end lost 4 bases, and 16 bases lay between the germline ends. Germline CDR1 reads SGHNT; CDR2 reads YENEEA. CDR3 amino acids: CANGGRPGETQYF. The CDR3 region has the DNA TGTGCCAACGGGGGTAGACCTGGAGAGACCCAGTACTTC.

Note on this clonotype: In this CDR3 the conserved last residue, phenylalanine or tryptophan, is missing, so a read error is likely. The V gene is TRBV13, the J gene TRBJ1-2, with TRBD1 matching 9 bases. The CDR3 is 19 residues long. Germline assignment: CDR1 PRHDT and CDR2 FYEKMQ (reference sequence). V lost 3 bases to trimming and J lost 5 bases; unmatched junction nucleotides: 19. Written as DNA, the CDR3 is TGTGCCAGCAGCTTTCCCCGCCGGGACAGGGTCCCTCGAAAGTATGGCTACACCCTC. Protein sequence: CASSFPRRDRVPRKYGYTL.

At least ten counts were recorded for this clonotype. The rearrangement links TRBV20-1 to TRBJ2-5, with no clear D. In germline, CDR1 is DFQATT, CDR2 SNEGSKA (reference sequence). V was shortened by 3 bases and J by 4 bases, with 12 bases between the two germline ends. This CDR3 has 13 amino acids. For the CDR3, the DNA is TGCAGTGCTAGTAAGGCCGTTCGAGAGACCCAGTACTTC. Translating gives CSASKAVRETQYF.

In its sample, this clonotype was seen a few times. One end of the junction fails to match germline, which may point to a read error. CDR3 in DNA: TGTGCCAGCTGTTACGGGGCCGGGGAGCTGTTTTTT. Translation gives CASCYGAGELFF. The rearrangement links TRBV6-2 or TRBV6-3 to TRBJ2-2; maybe TRBD2 (5 bases). Germline V gene lookup returns CDR1 MNHEY and CDR2 SVGEGT. CDR3 length: 12 residues.

In its sample, this clonotype was seen many times. The rearrangement uses TRBV13 and TRBJ2-5, with TRBD1 matching over 9 bases. Germline V lookup: CDR1 PRHDT, CDR2 FYEKMQ (reference sequence). The CDR3 spans 15 residues. Trimming took 5 bases from V and 5 from J; bases not matched to a gene: 9. This CDR3 reads CASSPTGGGGETQYF. In nucleotides, the CDR3 is TGTGCCAGCAGCCCTACAGGGGGCGGAGGGGAGACCCAGTACTTC.

The chain couples TRBV7-9 to TRBJ1-6; TRBD1 matches at 7 bases. The junction had 9 bases not matched to a gene; V was cut back by 0 bases and J by 7 bases. The CDR3 is 17 residues long. Germline CDR1 reads SEHNR; CDR2 reads FQNEAQ (reference sequence). This CDR3 is CASSLATGDRRNSPLHF. In DNA form, the CDR3 reads TGTGCCAGCAGCTTAGCTACAGGGGATCGGAGAAATTCACCCCTCCACTTT.

The gene calls are TRBV24-1 and TRBJ2-5; no clear D. The CDR3 is made up of 14 amino acids. CDR1 and CDR2 from the germline V gene are KGHDR and SFDVKD. V was pared by 5 bases and J by 0 bases, with 9 bases between. This CDR3 reads CATSGRDNQETQYF. The CDR3 coding sequence is TGTGCCACCAGTGGGAGAGACAACCAAGAGACCCAGTACTTC.

A word on this clonotype: This could be a read error, since a much larger clone is one nucleotide away. No DNA is shown, since the ends of the CDR3 on it are uncertain; the CDR3 is the one TCRdb lists. The chain employs TRBV9 and TRBJ1-4; whether TRBD1, the table's D call, matches the DNA was not checked. Germline assignment: CDR1 SGDLS and CDR2 YYNGEE. The CDR3 spans 14 amino acids, including both terminal residues. This CDR3 is CASSVGPGNEKLSF.

The V call is TRBV11-3, the J call TRBJ2-1; D gene ambiguous. V shed 3 bases and J shed 5 bases, with 14 bases lying between them. CDR3 length equals 15 residues. Germline V CDR1 and CDR2: SGHNT, YENEEA. The CDR3 loop reads CASSLELPKDNEQFF. In DNA, the CDR3 is TGTGCCAGCAGCTTGGAACTGCCCAAGGACAATGAGCAGTTCTTC.

This clonotype was detected many times. The chain is built from TRBV20-1 and TRBJ2-7, with TRBD1 matching over 7 bases. The CDR3 consists of 15 residues. Per the germline V gene, CDR1 is DFQATT and CDR2 is SNEGSKA (reference sequence). V shed 6 bases and J 7 bases; nucleotides not matched to a gene: 18. The CDR3 loop is CSAGGQALPVLEQYF. CDR3 sequence (DNA): TGCAGTGCGGGCGGACAGGCCTTACCAGTCCTGGAGCAGTACTTC.

This clonotype was observed at least ten times. V and J are TRBV7-9 and TRBJ2-2; D possibly corresponds to TRBD2 (6 bases). CDR1 and CDR2 (germline): SEHNR, FQNEAQ (reference sequence). This CDR3 comprises 13 residues. Trimming took off 5 bases at V and 3 bases at J, with 7 bases between the two ends. The CDR3 loop is CASSREYTGELFF. DNA for the CDR3: TGTGCCAGCAGCCGGGAGTACACCGGGGAGCTGTTTTTT.

In regard to this clonotype: This may be a read error: a much more frequent sequence differs by one nucleotide. This chain uses TRBV6-5 with TRBJ2-7; tentative D call: TRBD2 (6 bases). CDR3 length equals 14 residues. Trimming removed 8 bases at V and 2 bases at J, with 16 bases between. Looked up from germline, CDR1 is MNHEY and CDR2 is SVGAGI. The CDR3 sequence: CASGPEWGAYEQYF. CDR3 DNA sequence: TGTGCCAGCGGCCCGGAGTGGGGGGCCTACGAGCAGTACTTC.

This clonotype was picked up many times. This chain links TRBV20-1 with TRBJ2-1; D is possibly TRBD1 (6 bases). V was clipped by 5 bases and J by 1 base, with 15 bases between them. Germline lookup yields CDR1 DFQATT and CDR2 SNEGSKA (reference sequence). The CDR3 length is 15 residues. The CDR3 bases are TGCAGTGCTTTGGATGGGACAAAATCCTACAATGAGCAGTTCTTC. It encodes CSALDGTKSYNEQFF.

Concerning this clonotype itself: A much larger clonotype is one base distant, so this may be a read error. V gene TRBV9 combines with J gene TRBJ2-1; D might be TRBD1 or TRBD2, each matching 6 bases. Germline assignment: CDR1 SGDLS and CDR2 YYNGEE. The CDR3 runs 16 residues. The CDR3 DNA sequence: TGTGCCAGCAACCTGAGGGGGGAGGAGGCATACAATGCGCAGTTCTTC. This sequence encodes CASNLRGEEAYNAQFF.

Comment on this clonotype: A much larger clone sits a single nucleotide away, making a read error possible. The rearrangement uses TRBV12-3 or TRBV12-4 and TRBJ2-7, with 9 bases lining up with TRBD2. V shed 11 bases, J shed 2 bases, and the junction held 10 bases outside the gene matches. CDR3 length equals 14 residues. Written as DNA, the CDR3 is TGTGCCGGCAAACAGCGGGAGGCCGCCTACGAGCAGTACTTC. This encodes CAGKQREAAYEQYF.

This chain uses TRBV10-3 with TRBJ1-1; D uncertain. Trimming left V 3 bases short and J 0 bases short, with 8 bases between. The CDR3 spans 14 residues. Germline CDR1 is ENHRY and CDR2 is SYGVKD. The chain's CDR3 is CAISDPVMNTEAFF. The DNA of the CDR3 is TGTGCCATCAGTGACCCTGTCATGAACACTGAAGCTTTCTTT.

Only a few counts were recorded for this clonotype. Since a much larger clone is just one base distant, this may be a read error. This chain connects TRBV20-1 to TRBJ2-7; 12 bases line up with TRBD2. V was pared by 5 bases and J by 6 bases, with 8 bases of the junction left unmatched. CDR3 length: 14 residues. Germline values: CDR1 DFQATT, CDR2 SNEGSKA (reference sequence). CDR3 residues: CSAFRTSGTSEQYF. The CDR3 DNA sequence: TGCAGTGCTTTCAGGACTAGCGGGACCTCCGAGCAGTACTTC.

This clonotype was seen repeatedly, ten times or more. The chain carries TRBV9 and TRBJ2-2, with 9 bases that match TRBD2. Trimming removed 2 bases from V and 7 bases from J; junction bases left unmatched: 3. This CDR3 is built from 14 residues. Germline V CDR1 and CDR2: SGDLS, YYNGEE. In nucleotides, the CDR3 is TGTGCCAGCAGCGTGGCTAGCGGGATCGGGGAGCTGTTTTTT. Translation gives CASSVASGIGELFF.

V gene TRBV30 combines with J gene TRBJ2-1; D ambiguous. The CDR3 consists of 15 residues. V shed 0 bases and J shed 2 bases, with 11 bases lying between them. Per germline, CDR1 GTSNPN and CDR2 SVGIG (reference sequence). The CDR3 region has the DNA TGTGCCTGGAGTGTACACGAGGCCACCTACAATGAGCAGTTCTTC. Its translation is CAWSVHEATYNEQFF.